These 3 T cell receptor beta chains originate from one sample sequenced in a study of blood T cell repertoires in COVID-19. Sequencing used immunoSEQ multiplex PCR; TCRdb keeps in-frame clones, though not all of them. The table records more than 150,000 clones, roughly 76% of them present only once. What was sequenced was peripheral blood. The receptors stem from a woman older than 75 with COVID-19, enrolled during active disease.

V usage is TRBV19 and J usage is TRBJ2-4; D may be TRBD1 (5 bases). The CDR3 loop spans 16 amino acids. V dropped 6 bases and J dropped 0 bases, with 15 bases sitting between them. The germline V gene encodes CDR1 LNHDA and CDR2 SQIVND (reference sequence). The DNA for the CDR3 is TGTGCCAGTAGAAACCCGACAGAGAGAGCCAAAAACATTCAGTACTTC. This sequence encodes CASRNPTERAKNIQYF.

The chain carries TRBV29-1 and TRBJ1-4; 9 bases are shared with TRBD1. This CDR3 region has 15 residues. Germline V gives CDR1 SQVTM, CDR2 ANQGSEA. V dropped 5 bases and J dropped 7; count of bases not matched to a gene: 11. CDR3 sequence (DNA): TGCAGCGTTCGATCGAACAGGGGGCGTAGTGAAAAACTGTTTTTT. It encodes CSVRSNRGRSEKLFF.

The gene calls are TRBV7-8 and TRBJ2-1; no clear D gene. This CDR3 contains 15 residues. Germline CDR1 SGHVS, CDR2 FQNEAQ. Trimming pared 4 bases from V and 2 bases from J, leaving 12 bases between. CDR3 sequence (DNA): TGTGCCAGCAGCTCTGGGCCCGCAACCTACAATGAGCAGTTCTTC. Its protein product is CASSSGPATYNEQFF.